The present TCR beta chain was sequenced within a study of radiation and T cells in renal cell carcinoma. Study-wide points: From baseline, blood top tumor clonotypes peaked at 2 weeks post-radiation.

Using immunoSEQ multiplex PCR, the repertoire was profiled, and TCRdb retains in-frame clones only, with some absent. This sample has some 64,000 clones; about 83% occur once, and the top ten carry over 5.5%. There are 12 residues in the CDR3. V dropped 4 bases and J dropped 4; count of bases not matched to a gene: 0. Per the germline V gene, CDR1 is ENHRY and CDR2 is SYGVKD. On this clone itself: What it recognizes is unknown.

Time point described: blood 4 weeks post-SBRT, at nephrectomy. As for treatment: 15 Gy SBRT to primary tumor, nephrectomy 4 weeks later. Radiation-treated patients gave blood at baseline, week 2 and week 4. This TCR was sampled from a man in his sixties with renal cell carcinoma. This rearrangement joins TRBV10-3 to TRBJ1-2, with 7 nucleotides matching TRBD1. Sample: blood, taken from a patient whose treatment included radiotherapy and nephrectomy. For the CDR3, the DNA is TGTGCCATCAGTGGGGACAGCTATGGCTACACCTTC. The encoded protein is CAISGDSYGYTF.